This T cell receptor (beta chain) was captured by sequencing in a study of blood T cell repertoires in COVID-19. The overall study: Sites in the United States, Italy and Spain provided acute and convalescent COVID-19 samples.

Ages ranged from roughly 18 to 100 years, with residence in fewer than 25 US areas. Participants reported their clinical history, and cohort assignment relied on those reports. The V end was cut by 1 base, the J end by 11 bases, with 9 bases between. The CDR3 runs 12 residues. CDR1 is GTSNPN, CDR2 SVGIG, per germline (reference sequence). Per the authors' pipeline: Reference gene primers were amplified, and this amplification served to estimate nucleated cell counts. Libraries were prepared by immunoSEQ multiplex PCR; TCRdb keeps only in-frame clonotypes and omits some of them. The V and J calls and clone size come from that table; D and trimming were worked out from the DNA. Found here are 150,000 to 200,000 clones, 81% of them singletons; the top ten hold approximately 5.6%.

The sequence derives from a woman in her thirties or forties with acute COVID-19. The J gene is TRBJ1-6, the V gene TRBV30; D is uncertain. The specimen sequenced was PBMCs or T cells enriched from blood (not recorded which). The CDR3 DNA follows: TGTGCCTGGAGTGAACGAGTACCACCCCTCCACTTT. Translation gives CAWSERVPPLHF.